This is a list of T cell receptor beta chains from one sample in a study of blood T cell repertoires in COVID-19. Assay: immunoSEQ multiplex PCR; the TCRdb copy retains only in-frame clones and omits some. Among roughly 65,000 clones listed, about 81% were seen once. The specimen was peripheral blood. The origin of the receptors is a man older than 75 with acute or convalescent COVID-19. Each CDR3 is given with its conserved first and last residue. The D gene is left open where the match is weak. Not all rows give a size; the values are once, few, many and, for expanded clones, a class.

>NA|13|TRBJ1-1|TRBV5-1|NA
TGCGCCAGCAGCTTGGACATGAACACTGAAGCTTTCTTT
CASSLDMNTEAFF
>NA|14|TRBJ2-5|TRBV3-1/TRBV3-2|NA
TGTGCCAGCAGCCAAGTGTCTGGGCTAGAGACCCAGTACTTC
CASSQVSGLETQYF
>NA|15|TRBJ2-7|TRBV21-1|NA
TGTGCCAGCAGCAAAGGGGGGCAGGGAACCTACGAGCAGTACTTC
CASSKGGQGTYEQYF
>NA|13|TRBJ1-1|TRBV6-1|few
TGTGCCAGCAGTGAAACCAGACTCTCTGAAGCTTTCTTT
CASSETRLSEAFF
>NA|16|TRBJ2-7|TRBV3-1/TRBV3-2|NA
TGTGCCAGCAGCCACTACAGGGTGCCCTATCTCTACGAGCAGTACTTC
CASSHYRVPYLYEQYF
>TRBD2|16|TRBJ2-1|TRBV5-8|NA
TGTGCCAGCAGCCCGGGACTAGCTCATTACTACAATGAGCAGTTCTTC
CASSPGLAHYYNEQFF
>NA|14|TRBJ2-7|TRBV5-1|NA
TGCGCCAGCAGCCCTCAGGTGGGGGGGCGCGAGCAGTACTTC
CASSPQVGGREQYF
>NA|14|TRBJ1-2|TRBV6-5|NA
TGTGCCAGCCTTCGTGGGCGGGCTAACTATGGCTACACCTTC
CASLRGRANYGYTF
>TRBD2|16|TRBJ2-2|TRBV7-3|NA
TGTGCCAGCAGCTTAAGGGGGAGGGGGAACACCGGGGAGCTGTTTTTT
CASSLRGRGNTGELFF
>TRBD1|15|TRBJ2-5|TRBV5-6|NA
TGTGCCAGCAGCTTGTTACCGGGACAGCAAGAGACCCAGTACTTC
CASSLLPGQQETQYF
>NA|14|TRBJ2-7|TRBV9|NA
TGTGCCAGCAGCCGGAGGGACAGCTCCTACGAGCAGTACTTC
CASSRRDSSYEQYF
>NA|14|TRBJ2-7|TRBV9|NA
TGTGCCAGCAGCGCCGGAAGACAAACCTACGAGCAGTACTTC
CASSAGRQTYEQYF
>TRBD1|14|TRBJ1-6|TRBV2|few
TGTGCCAGCAGTGAGGGGGACAGGGCTTCACCCCTCCACTTT
CASSEGDRASPLHF
>TRBD1|14|TRBJ1-1|TRBV6-6|NA
TGTGCCAGCAGTTTCCAACAGGGGCGCACTGAAGCTTTCTTT
CASSFQQGRTEAFF
>TRBD1|13|TRBJ2-1|TRBV18|NA
TGTGCCAGCTCAAGGGACAGGGGCGATGAGCAGTTCTTC
CASSRDRGDEQFF
>TRBD2|14|TRBJ2-2|TRBV3-1/TRBV3-2|NA
TGTGCCAGCAGCCAAGGCGGGGGGGCCCGGGAGCTGTTTTTT
CASSQGGGARELFF
>NA|11|TRBJ1-2|TRBV3-1/TRBV3-2|NA
TGTGCCAGCAGCTTGACACGCGGCTACACCTTC
CASSLTRGYTF
>NA|14|TRBJ2-3|TRBV7-3|NA
TGTGCCAGCAGCTTAATGGCAAGCACAGATACGCAGTATTTT
CASSLMASTDTQYF
>NA|12|TRBJ2-3|TRBV29-1|NA
TGCAGCGGGAGATTACCGCCGGATACGCAGTATTTT
CSGRLPPDTQYF
>TRBD1|16|TRBJ1-3|TRBV7-2|NA
TGTGCCAGCAGCTTAGCGACAGGGTGGGCTGGAAACACCATATATTTT
CASSLATGWAGNTIYF
>NA|14|TRBJ1-1|TRBV5-1|NA
TGCGCCAGCAGCCGGGCGGGATGGGGCACTGAAGCTTTCTTT
CASSRAGWGTEAFF
>NA|16|TRBJ2-5|TRBV4-1|NA
TGCGCCAGCAGCCATGCCGGGACTCAGTACCAAGAGACCCAGTACTTC
CASSHAGTQYQETQYF
>NA|15|TRBJ2-3|TRBV7-3|NA
TGTGCCAGCAACGAAGGCGGATCTCGGACAGATACGCAGTATTTT
CASNEGGSRTDTQYF
>TRBD2|13|TRBJ2-3|TRBV19|NA
TGTGCCACCAGCGCGGGGAGGGAAGATACGCAGTATTTT
CATSAGREDTQYF
>NA|11|TRBJ1-2|TRBV27|NA
TGTGCCACCCGGACAGTCTATGGCTACACCTTC
CATRTVYGYTF
>NA|15|TRBJ2-3|TRBV5-1|NA
TGCGCCAGCAGCTTGGGGAGCGGCAAGGCAGATACGCAGTATTTT
CASSLGSGKADTQYF
>NA|13|TRBJ1-2|TRBV24-1|NA
TGTGCCACCAGTGATTGGGGCAGAGATGGCTACACCTTC
CATSDWGRDGYTF
>NA|14|TRBJ2-2|TRBV7-9|NA
TGTGCCAGCAGCTTGGGGCTAAACACCGGGGAGCTGTTTTTT
CASSLGLNTGELFF
>NA|14|TRBJ2-3|TRBV7-3|NA
TGTGCCAGCAGCTTAGAGACTAGCACAGATACGCAGTATTTT
CASSLETSTDTQYF
>NA|13|TRBJ2-5|TRBV5-8|NA
TGTGCCAGCCCCAGGGGTGCGAGAAAGACCCAGTACTTC
CASPRGARKTQYF
>TRBD1|15|TRBJ1-6|TRBV11-2|NA
TGTGCCAGCAGCTTCGGACAGGGCTATTATTCACCCCTCCACTTT
CASSFGQGYYSPLHF
>NA|15|TRBJ2-1|TRBV18|NA
TGTGCCAGCTCAGCTCAGCGATCTTCCTACAATGAGCAGTTCTTC
CASSAQRSSYNEQFF
>TRBD1|16|TRBJ1-1|TRBV6-1|NA
TGTGCCAGCAGTGAGTTCCGGGACAGGGCTGGGGCTGAAGCTTTCTTT
CASSEFRDRAGAEAFF
>NA|12|TRBJ1-6|TRBV7-2|NA
TGTGCCAGCAGCTTAGACTACTCACCCCTCCACTTT
CASSLDYSPLHF
>TRBD2|19|TRBJ2-7|TRBV4-2|once
TGTGCCAGCAGCCGGGAAGAGCTAGTAGCGGGGGGCCTTCCCTACGAGCAGTACTTC
CASSREELVAGGLPYEQYF
>TRBD1|13|TRBJ1-5|TRBV19|NA
TGTGCCAGTAGTAGACAGGGAAATCAGCCCCAGCATTTT
CASSRQGNQPQHF
>TRBD2|20|TRBJ2-2|TRBV28|once
TGTGCCAGCAGTCCATGGGAGGGACTAGCGGGAGTCGCGAACACCGGGGAGCTGTTTTTT
CASSPWEGLAGVANTGELFF
>TRBD2|16|TRBJ2-1|TRBV18|NA
TGTGCCAGCTCACCGGGAGCGGGAGTTGGCTACAATGAGCAGTTCTTC
CASSPGAGVGYNEQFF
>NA|12|TRBJ1-6|TRBV29-1|once
TGCAGCGCAAAAATAGGGGGAAGCTCCCTCCACTTT
CSAKIGGSSLHF
>NA|14|TRBJ2-7|TRBV24-1|NA
TGTGCCACCAGTGAGTCCGGGATCCCCTACGAGCAGTACTTC
CATSESGIPYEQYF
>NA|14|TRBJ1-5|TRBV2|NA
TGTGCCAGCAGCCCCACTTCGAGCAATCAGCCCCAGCATTTT
CASSPTSSNQPQHF